This note documents a single TCR beta chain sequence. Its target is not known. This sample stems from a study of cytomegalovirus exposure and HLA in healthy donors. General study points: Later analysis placed DRB1 highest and HLA-C lowest in TCR association rates, which differed by HLA locus.

The study ran its PCR with 60 Vbeta and 13 Jbeta primers. Profiled with immunoSEQ multiplex PCR; TCRdb holds only in-frame clones, not every one. The sample yields approximately 210,000 clones, 79% seen once. J was trimmed by 0 bases and V by 8 bases; bases with no gene match: 3. The CDR3 has 13 amino acids. Germline V lookup: CDR1 ENHRY, CDR2 SYGVKD. The clonotype was recovered from a woman between 50 and 59 years old in good health and CMV-seronegative. The source material was PBMCs. The V gene is TRBV10-3, the J gene TRBJ1-1, with TRBD1 identical over 7 bases. CDR3 loop: CAIGTEMNTEAFF. The DNA of the CDR3 is TGTGCCATCGGGACAGAAATGAACACTGAAGCTTTCTTT.